The 18 T cell receptor beta chains reported below all come from one sample, sequenced in a study of long-term antiretroviral therapy in people with HIV. Sequencing used immunoSEQ v3.0 at survey level. The protocol was immunoSEQ multiplex PCR, while the TCRdb copy is restricted to in-frame clones and leaves out a portion. The table lists approximately 17,000 clones, around 85% of them singletons, with about 15% in the top ten. The sequenced sample was unsorted PBMCs, obtained 1.2 years before starting antiretroviral therapy. The source of these receptors is a man aged 25-40 years with HIV.

Written as DNA, the CDR3 is TGTGCCACCAGCCCCCCTGGGCTCGGTGGGGCCAACGTCCTGACTTTC. Its translation is CATSPPGLGGANVLTF. This chain uses TRBV15 with TRBJ2-6; D call uncertain. This CDR3 has 16 residues. Germline loops: CDR1 LNHNV, CDR2 YYDKDF (reference sequence). Deletions cut 5 bases from V and 3 bases from J, with 14 bases between.

V and J are TRBV4-1 and TRBJ2-1; a possible D gene is TRBD2 (6 bases). The germline CDR1 and CDR2 sequences are MGHRA and YSYEKL. This CDR3 contains 17 residues. The V and J ends lost 0 bases and 6 bases respectively, with 18 bases between them. The CDR3 spells CASSQEPPGELGNEQFF. CDR3 coding DNA: TGCGCCAGCAGCCAAGAACCTCCGGGGGAGCTCGGCAATGAGCAGTTCTTC.

V gene TRBV5-6 combines with J gene TRBJ2-3, with a weak D call TRBD1 (5 bases). Germline V gene sequence: CDR1 SGHDT, CDR2 YYEEEE. The ends were cut back, 1 base at V and 4 bases at J, with 13 bases in the middle. CDR3 length: 15 amino acids. CDR3 nucleotides: TGTGCCAGCAGCTTGCGAACGCAGGGCCCAGATACGCAGTATTTT. Translating it yields CASSLRTQGPDTQYF.

The rearrangement joins TRBV29-1 to TRBJ2-7, with 9 bases that match TRBD1. Trimming took 2 bases from V and 2 from J; bases not matched to a gene: 10. This CDR3 comprises 16 residues. From germline, CDR1 is SQVTM and CDR2 ANQGSEA. The CDR3 sequence: CSVETTTGGFTYEQYF. The CDR3 DNA sequence: TGCAGCGTTGAAACTACAACAGGGGGCTTTACCTACGAGCAGTACTTC.

The chain is built from TRBV5-6 and TRBJ2-7; 12 bases line up with TRBD2. CDR1 and CDR2 from the germline V gene are SGHDT and YYEEEE. The ends lost 0 bases at V and 0 bases at J; junction bases unmatched: 1. This CDR3 is 16 amino acids long. The CDR3 sequence: CASSLGLAGASYEQYF. CDR3 coding DNA: TGTGCCAGCAGCTTGGGACTAGCGGGGGCCTCCTACGAGCAGTACTTC.

In its sample, this clone ranks as medium-sized (0.01 to 0.1%). V usage is TRBV29-1 and J usage is TRBJ2-3, with D perhaps given as TRBD1 or TRBD2 (5 bases each). The CDR3 length is 13 residues. The ends were cut back, 4 bases at V and 3 bases at J, with 11 bases in the middle. Per the germline V gene, CDR1 is SQVTM and CDR2 is ANQGSEA. This chain's CDR3 is CSVGGGITDTQYF. The DNA of the CDR3 is TGCAGCGTTGGTGGGGGAATAACAGATACGCAGTATTTT.

The CDR3 DNA reads TGCAGCGTTGAAGAACACTCCGGGATAGACTATGGCTACACCTTC. Protein sequence: CSVEEHSGIDYGYTF. The chain is built from TRBV29-1 and TRBJ1-2; D ambiguous. The CDR3 contains 15 residues. Germline V gene data show CDR1 as SQVTM and CDR2 as ANQGSEA. Trimming left V 0 bases short and J 3 bases short, with 14 bases between.

This chain connects TRBV9 to TRBJ1-6, with TRBD1 matching over 8 bases. The CDR3 runs 15 residues. CDR1 SGDLS and CDR2 YYNGEE come from the germline V gene. The J segment lost 5 bases and the V segment lost 3 bases, leaving 4 bases of the junction unmatched. The CDR3 nucleotides read TGTGCCAGCAGCGGAGGACAGGGAAATAATTCACCCCTCCACTTT. Its protein is CASSGGQGNNSPLHF.

In this sample, this clone turned up once. The V call is TRBV7-9, the J call TRBJ1-1; no firm D call. Germline loops: CDR1 SEHNR, CDR2 FQNEAQ (reference sequence). CDR3 size: 12 residues. Trimming shortened V by 4 bases and J by 4 bases, and 7 bases separated the two germline ends. The CDR3, as DNA: TGTGCCAGCAGCTCTATGAGCACTGAAGCTTTCTTT. This translates into CASSSMSTEAFF. The whole variable domain, filled in from reference TRBV7-9 and TRBJ1-1, reads DTGVSQNPRHKITKRGQNVTFRCDPISEHNRLYWYRQTLGQGPEFLTYFQNEAQLEKSRLLSDRFSAERPKGSFSTLEIQRTEQGDSAMYLCASSSMSTEAFFGQGTRLTVV.

This clone has more than one count but fewer than ten. The chain carries TRBV28 and TRBJ2-1; D may match TRBD1 or TRBD2 (5 bases each). CDR1 and CDR2 (germline): MDHEN, SYDVKM. The V and J ends lost 5 bases and 10 bases respectively, with 12 bases between them. This CDR3 is built from 12 residues. In DNA, the CDR3 is TGTGCCAGCAGTCCCGGGACCCTAGAGCAGTTCTTC. Encoded protein: CASSPGTLEQFF.

The chain employs TRBV4-1 and TRBJ1-2; D may be TRBD1 (6 bases). V was clipped by 0 bases and J by 5 bases, with 7 bases between them. Germline lookup yields CDR1 MGHRA and CDR2 YSYEKL. The CDR3 contains 13 residues. Written as DNA, the CDR3 is TGCGCCAGCAGCCAAGAGGGGGCTTATGGCTACACCTTC. This sequence encodes CASSQEGAYGYTF.

The V gene is TRBV19, the J gene TRBJ2-7; 8 positions agree with TRBD1. This CDR3 region has 14 residues. After removal of 4 bases from V and 1 base from J, the junction contained 3 bases not matched to a gene. In germline, CDR1 is LNHDA, CDR2 SQIVND (reference sequence). The CDR3 protein is CASSKDRASYEQYF. The CDR3 DNA is TGTGCCAGTAGTAAGGACAGGGCTTCCTACGAGCAGTACTTC. The full variable domain, completed using reference TRBV19 and TRBJ2-7, is DGGITQSPKYLFRKEGQNVTLSCEQNLNHDAMYWYRQDPGQGLRLIYYSQIVNDFQKGDIAEGYSVSREKKESFPLTVTSAQKNPTAFYLCASSKDRASYEQYFGPGTRLTVT.

The chain links TRBV6-1 to TRBJ2-7, with D possibly TRBD1 on 5 matching bases. Per germline, CDR1 MNHNS and CDR2 SASEGT. Trimming removed 2 bases from V and 0 bases from J, with 14 bases in between. This CDR3 is 16 amino acids long. CDR3 nucleotide sequence: TGTGCCAGCAGTGAAATCGCAGGGTCCAGCTCCTACGAGCAGTACTTC. It encodes CASSEIAGSSSYEQYF.

The rearrangement uses TRBV7-2 and TRBJ2-6; no clear D. This CDR3 comprises 15 residues. From germline, CDR1 is SGHTA and CDR2 FQGNSA. The V end lost 0 bases, the J end lost 1 base, and 4 bases lay between the germline ends. Here the CDR3 reads CASSLAWSGANVLTF. The CDR3 bases are TGTGCCAGCAGCTTAGCCTGGTCTGGGGCCAACGTCCTGACTTTC.

The chain uses TRBV6-5 and TRBJ1-4; D is perhaps TRBD1 (5 bases). The ends were cut back, 5 bases at V and 8 bases at J, with 12 bases in the middle. CDR3 size: 13 residues. The germline V gene encodes CDR1 MNHEY and CDR2 SVGAGI. The CDR3 bases are TGTGCCAGCAGTGCCGGGGGGAGCGAAAAACTGTTTTTT. This encodes CASSAGGSEKLFF.

The chain is built from TRBV14 and TRBJ1-2; the D gene is possibly TRBD1 (6 bases). The CDR3 runs to 13 residues. V lost 0 bases and J lost 4, with 6 bases in between. From germline, CDR1 is SGHDN and CDR2 FVKESK. The CDR3 DNA follows: TGTGCCAGCAGCCAAGACAGGGGCTATGGCTACACCTTC. Translating it yields CASSQDRGYGYTF. Variable domain in full (rest from reference TRBV14 and TRBJ1-2): EAGVTQFPSHSVIEKGQTVTLRCDPISGHDNLYWYRRVMGKEIKFLLHFVKESKQDESGMPNNRFLAERTGGTYSTLKVQPAELEDSGVYFCASSQDRGYGYTFGSGTRLTVV.

This clone appeared a single time. The CDR3 DNA reads TGTGCCAGCAGCTCGGACAGGGGCCTTTGGTACGAGCAGTACTTC. It translates to CASSSDRGLWYEQYF. V usage is TRBV11-2 and J usage is TRBJ2-7; 9 bases line up with TRBD1. This CDR3 has 15 amino acids. V trimming: 4 bases; J trimming: 4 bases; junction bases outside the gene matches: 8. Germline V gene data show CDR1 as SGHAT and CDR2 as FQNNGV.

This sequence joins TRBV6-5 and TRBJ2-7; D is undetermined. In germline, CDR1 is MNHEY, CDR2 SVGAGI. The CDR3 has 13 residues. Trimming left V 0 bases short and J 6 bases short, with 9 bases between. The CDR3 DNA reads TGTGCCAGCAGTTACTCCGGGCCCCTCGAGCAGTACTTC. Translating it yields CASSYSGPLEQYF.